Below, 3 T cell receptor beta chains from the same sample are listed, as sequenced in a study of immune evolution from preneoplasia to lung adenocarcinoma. The repertoire was sequenced with immunoSEQ multiplex PCR; TCRdb's copy has only in-frame clones and lacks some. Altogether about 41,000 clones are present, over 75% being singletons, with the ten largest covering approximately 4.7%. Sequencing was carried out using FFPE invasive lung adenocarcinoma tissue. Every receptor here comes from a person in their sixties with lung adenocarcinoma.

The CDR3 DNA follows: TGTGCCAGCAGTTTATACGGCACTGAAGCTTTCTTT. It encodes CASSLYGTEAFF. The chain couples TRBV28 to TRBJ1-1; D call uncertain. The CDR3 length is 12 residues. The V end lost 1 base, the J end lost 4 bases, and 4 bases lay between the germline ends. Germline V lookup: CDR1 MDHEN, CDR2 SYDVKM. The whole variable domain, filled in from reference TRBV28 and TRBJ1-1, reads DVKVTQSSRYLVKRTGEKVFLECVQDMDHENMFWYRQDPGLGLRLIYFSYDVKMKEKGDIPEGYSVSREKKERFSLILESASTNQTSMYLCASSLYGTEAFFGQGTRLTVV.

The chain carries TRBV28 and TRBJ1-2; 9 bases line up with TRBD1. This CDR3 has 15 residues. Germline V gene sequence: CDR1 MDHEN, CDR2 SYDVKM. With 5 bases clipped from V and 0 bases from J, the junction kept 4 bases outside the gene matches. The chain's CDR3 is CASSGTGFANYGYTF. CDR3 coding DNA: TGTGCCAGCAGTGGGACAGGGTTTGCTAACTATGGCTACACCTTC.

This chain uses TRBV10-3 with TRBJ2-3; D not resolved. The V gene lost 0 bases and the J gene lost 0 bases, with 13 bases spanning the gap. The CDR3 runs to 17 residues. CDR1 and CDR2 from the germline V gene are ENHRY and SYGVKD. CDR3 protein: CAISESDRPVSTDTQYF. Here the CDR3 DNA reads TGTGCCATCAGTGAGTCCGATCGGCCCGTTAGCACAGATACGCAGTATTTT.